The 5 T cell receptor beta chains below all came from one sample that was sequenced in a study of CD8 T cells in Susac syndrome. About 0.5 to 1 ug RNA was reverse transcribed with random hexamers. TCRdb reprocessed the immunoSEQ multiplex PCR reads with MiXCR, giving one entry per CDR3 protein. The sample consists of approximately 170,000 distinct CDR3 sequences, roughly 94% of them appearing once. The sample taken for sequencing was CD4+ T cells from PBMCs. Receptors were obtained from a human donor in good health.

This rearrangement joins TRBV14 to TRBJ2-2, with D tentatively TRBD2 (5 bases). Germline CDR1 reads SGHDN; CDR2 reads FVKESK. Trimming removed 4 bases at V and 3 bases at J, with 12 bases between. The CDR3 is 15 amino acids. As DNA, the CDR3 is TGTGCCAGCAGCCCTCGCGGAGGCTACACCGGGGAGCTGTTTTTT. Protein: CASSPRGGYTGELFF.

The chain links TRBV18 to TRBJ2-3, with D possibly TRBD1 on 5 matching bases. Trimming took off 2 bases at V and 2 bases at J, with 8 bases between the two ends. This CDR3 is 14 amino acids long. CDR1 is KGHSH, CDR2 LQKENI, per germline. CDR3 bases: TGTGCCAGCTCACCAGGGGCTCTCACAGATACGCAGTATTTT. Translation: CASSPGALTDTQYF.

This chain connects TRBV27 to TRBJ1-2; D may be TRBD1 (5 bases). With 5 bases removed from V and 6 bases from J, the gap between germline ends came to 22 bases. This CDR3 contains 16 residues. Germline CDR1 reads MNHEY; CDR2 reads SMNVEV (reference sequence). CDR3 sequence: CASSTSPGDRYNGYTF. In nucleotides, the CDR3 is TGTGCCAGCAGTACATCACCAGGCGACAGATATAATGGCTACACCTTC.

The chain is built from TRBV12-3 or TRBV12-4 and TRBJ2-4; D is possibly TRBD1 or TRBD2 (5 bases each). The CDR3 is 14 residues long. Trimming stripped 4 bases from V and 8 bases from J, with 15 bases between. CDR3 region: CASSSNRGHDIQYF. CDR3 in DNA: TGTGCCAGCAGTTCCAACCGGGGCCATGACATTCAGTACTTC.

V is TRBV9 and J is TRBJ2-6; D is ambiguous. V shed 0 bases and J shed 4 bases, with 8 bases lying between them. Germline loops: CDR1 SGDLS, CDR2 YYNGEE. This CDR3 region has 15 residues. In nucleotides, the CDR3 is TGTGCCAGCAGCGTAGCTCCGAGCGGGGCCAACGTCCTGACTTTC. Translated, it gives CASSVAPSGANVLTF.